These 30 T cell receptor beta chains were all obtained from the same sample, sequenced in a study of blood T cell repertoires in COVID-19. Profiled with immunoSEQ multiplex PCR; TCRdb holds only in-frame clones, not every one. The sample carries 200,000 to 250,000 clones, over 70% recorded once. Sequenced sample: peripheral blood. All receptors come from a woman aged 70-85 years with acute or convalescent COVID-19.

This chain links TRBV12-3 or TRBV12-4 with TRBJ1-2, with a tentative D call TRBD1 (5 bases). V lost 4 bases to trimming and J lost 5 bases, with 8 bases between them. The CDR3 length is 12 residues. The CDR3, as DNA: TGTGCCAGCAGTTCCCAGGGTTATGGCTACACCTTC. This sequence encodes CASSSQGYGYTF.

The CDR3 DNA is TGTGCCTGGAGTACGGGTGGCAATCAGCCCCAGCATTTT. This codes for CAWSTGGNQPQHF. The V and J genes are TRBV30 and TRBJ1-5; D uncertain. The V gene's germline CDR1 is GTSNPN and CDR2 SVGIG (reference sequence). V gave up 2 bases and J gave up 2 bases, with 7 bases separating them. This CDR3 spans 13 amino acids.

This rearrangement joins TRBV24-1 to TRBJ2-7, with 8 nucleotides matching TRBD1. The CDR3 contains 15 residues. Losses at the gene ends were 3 bases for V and 2 bases for J; bases not matched to a gene: 5. Germline values: CDR1 KGHDR, CDR2 SFDVKD. CDR3 bases: TGTGCCACCAGTGATAGAGGACAGGGCGCCTACGAGCAGTACTTC. Translated: CATSDRGQGAYEQYF.

This clone turned up a few times. The rearrangement links TRBV2 to TRBJ1-2, with D uncertain. Germline CDR1 is SNHLY and CDR2 is FYNNEI. Trimming removed 7 bases from V and 6 bases from J, with 9 bases in between. The CDR3 has 11 residues. CDR3 protein: CASTSVDGYTF. The CDR3 DNA is TGTGCCAGCACCTCGGTTGATGGCTACACCTTC.

The chain recombines TRBV5-4 with TRBJ2-3; TRBD1 matches at 9 bases. The CDR3 covers 14 residues. Germline lookup yields CDR1 SGHNT and CDR2 YYREEE (reference sequence). Trimming removed 0 bases from V and 6 bases from J; junction bases left unmatched: 2. The CDR3 spells CASSLDRGQDTQYF. As DNA, the CDR3 is TGTGCCAGCAGCTTGGACAGGGGGCAGGATACGCAGTATTTT. Using reference TRBV5-4 and TRBJ2-3 for the parts outside the CDR3, the full variable domain is ETGVTQSPTHLIKTRGQQVTLRCSSQSGHNTVSWYQQALGQGPQFIFQYYREEENGRGNFPPRFSGLQFPNYSSELNVNALELDDSALYLCASSLDRGQDTQYFGPGTRLTVL.

In this sample, this clone turned up a few times. The chain recombines TRBV6-5 with TRBJ1-3; TRBD1 is a possible D gene (5 bases). The CDR3 sequence is 15 residues long. Between the trimmed V and J ends, which lost 8 bases and 4 bases, there was a span of 18 bases. From germline, CDR1 is MNHEY and CDR2 SVGAGI. The DNA of the CDR3 is TGTGCCAGCGCCGACGGAGGGACGGGAGGAAACACCATATATTTT. Its translation is CASADGGTGGNTIYF.

The rearrangement links TRBV27 to TRBJ2-7; 8 bases are shared with TRBD2. The CDR3 loop spans 15 amino acids. Trimming removed 0 bases from V and 2 bases from J; junction bases left unmatched: 3. Germline V lookup: CDR1 MNHEY, CDR2 SMNVEV (reference sequence). The CDR3 bases are TGTGCCAGCAGTTTATCTACAGCGGGGGCCTACGAGCAGTACTTC. Its protein product is CASSLSTAGAYEQYF.

V usage is TRBV25-1 and J usage is TRBJ1-5; a possible D gene is TRBD1 (5 bases). Trimming removed 2 bases from V and 7 bases from J, with 18 bases in between. Germline-derived CDR1 and CDR2 are MGHDK and SYGVNS. The CDR3 extends over 16 amino acids. Here the CDR3 DNA reads TGTGCCAGCAGTGAACCCCCCCAGGGCTTATGGCAGCCCCAGCATTTT. Translated, it gives CASSEPPQGLWQPQHF.

In this sample, this clone turned up a few times. The genes are TRBV7-6 and TRBJ1-5; possible D gene TRBD1, 5 bases. V was pared by 2 bases and J by 6 bases, with 17 bases between. Germline CDR1 SGHVS, CDR2 FNYEAQ. CDR3 length: 16 amino acids. This CDR3 is CASSLRTAGWVQPQHF. CDR3 nucleotide sequence: TGTGCCAGCAGCTTACGTACGGCAGGGTGGGTTCAGCCCCAGCATTTT.

The V gene is TRBV5-1, the J gene TRBJ1-4; D is uncertain. The germline V gene has CDR1 SGHRS and CDR2 YFSETQ. The CDR3 is 16 amino acids. V was pared by 6 bases and J by 8 bases, with 23 bases between. This CDR3 is CASKSGSLSPNEKLFF. The CDR3 DNA follows: TGCGCCAGCAAATCAGGATCGCTATCACCGAACGAAAAACTGTTTTTT.

V usage is TRBV5-1 and J usage is TRBJ2-4; tentative D call: TRBD1 (5 bases). The CDR3 extends over 15 amino acids. V was shortened by 0 bases and J by 2 bases, with 9 bases between the two germline ends. Looked up from germline, CDR1 is SGHRS and CDR2 is YFSETQ. CDR3 protein: CASSLGTLTKNIQYF. The CDR3, as DNA: TGCGCCAGCAGCTTGGGGACACTAACCAAAAACATTCAGTACTTC.

The rearrangement uses TRBV6-5 and TRBJ2-7; D perhaps matches TRBD1 (7 bases). The V gene's germline CDR1 is MNHEY and CDR2 SVGAGI. Trimming cost V 7 bases and J 7 bases, with 14 bases left between them. The CDR3 covers 12 residues. The CDR3 DNA follows: TGTGCCAGCATCAGGGACAGCGGGGAGCAGTACTTC. Translated, it gives CASIRDSGEQYF.

This clone was observed a few times. The chain couples TRBV30 to TRBJ2-7; D is perhaps TRBD2 (6 bases). In germline, CDR1 is GTSNPN, CDR2 SVGIG (reference sequence). V gave up 6 bases and J gave up 0 bases, with 9 bases separating them. CDR3 length: 12 amino acids. For the CDR3, the DNA is TGTGCCTGTGACGGGAGCTCCTACGAGCAGTACTTC. Translation: CACDGSSYEQYF.

The chain couples TRBV2 to TRBJ2-5, with TRBD2 identical over 13 bases. The germline V gene has CDR1 SNHLY and CDR2 FYNNEI. The CDR3 loop spans 15 amino acids. V lost 6 bases to trimming and J lost 5 bases; unmatched junction nucleotides: 6. CDR3 in amino acids: CASRRTSGGLETQYF. In DNA, the CDR3 is TGTGCCAGCAGGCGGACTAGCGGGGGCTTGGAGACCCAGTACTTC.

The chain employs TRBV6-2 or TRBV6-3 and TRBJ1-3; maybe TRBD1 (5 bases). The CDR3 runs 15 residues. Looked up from germline, CDR1 is MNHEY and CDR2 is SVGEGT. Trimming took off 2 bases at V and 4 bases at J, with 12 bases between the two ends. CDR3 sequence: CASSYGADSGNTIYF. CDR3 bases: TGTGCCAGCAGTTACGGGGCAGATTCCGGAAACACCATATATTTT.

The V gene is TRBV15, the J gene TRBJ1-6; weak D call: TRBD1 (5 bases). The germline V gene encodes CDR1 LNHNV and CDR2 YYDKDF (reference sequence). With 2 bases removed from V and 7 bases from J, the gap between germline ends came to 9 bases. The CDR3 has 14 residues. CDR3 DNA sequence: TGTGCCACCAGCAGAACTACAGGAAATTCACCCCTCCACTTT. Encoded protein: CATSRTTGNSPLHF.

The chain combines TRBV5-4 with TRBJ1-2, with D tentatively TRBD1 (6 bases). The V gene lost 4 bases and the J gene lost 2 bases, with 15 bases spanning the gap. The CDR3 is 15 amino acids. Germline assignment: CDR1 SGHNT and CDR2 YYREEE (reference sequence). The CDR3: CASSRDRTLNYGYTF. The CDR3 bases are TGTGCCAGCAGCCGAGACAGGACTCTGAACTATGGCTACACCTTC.

This clone was observed a single time. The genes are TRBV13 and TRBJ2-2, with 8 bases aligning to TRBD2. Unmatched junction bases numbered 17, after V lost 2 bases and J lost 0 bases. The CDR3 is made up of 21 amino acids. The germline V gene encodes CDR1 PRHDT and CDR2 FYEKMQ (reference sequence). The chain's CDR3 is CASSLSSIVLAGAANTGELFF. CDR3 nucleotides: TGTGCCAGCAGCTTATCCTCGATCGTGCTAGCGGGTGCCGCGAACACCGGGGAGCTGTTTTTT.

This rearrangement joins TRBV10-1 to TRBJ2-2, with 9 positions matching TRBD1. The V segment lost 7 bases and the J segment 5 bases; nucleotides outside the gene matches: 5. CDR1 and CDR2 (germline): WNHNN, SYGVQD (reference sequence). CDR3 length: 14 amino acids. The chain's CDR3 is CASTPGQGTGELFF. The CDR3 DNA follows: TGCGCCAGCACCCCGGGACAGGGAACCGGGGAGCTGTTTTTT.

J is TRBJ1-6 and V is TRBV5-1; D is uncertain. The germline V gene has CDR1 SGHRS and CDR2 YFSETQ. Trimming took 0 bases from V and 12 from J, leaving 13 bases between them. The CDR3 has 14 amino acids. CDR3 nucleotides: TGCGCCAGCAGCTTGGATTTATATGGAGGACCCCTCCACTTT. Its protein is CASSLDLYGGPLHF.

The chain combines TRBV7-2 with TRBJ2-1; maybe TRBD2 (5 bases). V dropped 3 bases and J dropped 7 bases, with 13 bases sitting between them. CDR1 is SGHTA and CDR2 is FQGNSA in the germline V gene. This CDR3 contains 14 residues. CDR3 nucleotide sequence: TGTGCCAGCAGCTTGGAACTAGATCGAAATGAGCAGTTCTTC. Its protein is CASSLELDRNEQFF.

J is TRBJ1-2 and V is TRBV9; D call uncertain. Deletions cut 0 bases from V and 5 bases from J, with 17 bases between. This CDR3 contains 16 residues. Germline assignment: CDR1 SGDLS and CDR2 YYNGEE. Here the CDR3 DNA reads TGTGCCAGCAGCGTAGAAGGGCCGGGAACTTATTATGGCTACACCTTC. Its protein is CASSVEGPGTYYGYTF.

As for this clone: Other DNA sequences in the sample encode the same CDR3. V gene TRBV5-4 combines with J gene TRBJ1-6; D call uncertain. With 0 bases removed from V and 7 bases from J, the gap between germline ends came to 8 bases. The germline V gene encodes CDR1 SGHNT and CDR2 YYREEE (reference sequence). The CDR3 totals 14 residues. The CDR3 nucleotides read TGTGCCAGCAGCTTGGATAGATTCAATTCACCCCTCCACTTT. Its protein is CASSLDRFNSPLHF.

The chain links TRBV7-8 to TRBJ2-7; D is unclear. Trimming removed 2 bases at V and 1 base at J, with 9 bases between. Germline lookup yields CDR1 SGHVS and CDR2 FQNEAQ. The CDR3 contains 14 residues. This chain's CDR3 is CASSLTGLSYEQYF. In DNA form, the CDR3 reads TGTGCCAGCAGCTTAACGGGTCTGTCCTACGAGCAGTACTTC.

The chain links TRBV3-1 (or the pseudogene TRBV3-2) to TRBJ2-2; D remains unclear. The CDR3 is 15 amino acids. Looked up from germline, CDR1 is LGHDT and CDR2 is YNNKEL (reference sequence). Trimming took off 4 bases at V and 7 bases at J, with 16 bases between the two ends. Written as DNA, the CDR3 is TGTGCCAGCAGCCTGGGTGCAGCGAACGTCGGGGAGCTGTTTTTT. As protein: CASSLGAANVGELFF.

This chain joins TRBV6-5 and TRBJ2-7; maybe TRBD2 (6 bases). This CDR3 spans 14 amino acids. CDR1 and CDR2 (germline): MNHEY, SVGAGI. V was trimmed by 7 bases and J by 2 bases, leaving 15 bases between them. CDR3 sequence: CASTRGTGPYEQYF. The DNA of the CDR3 is TGTGCCAGCACTCGCGGGACGGGCCCCTACGAGCAGTACTTC.

The chain recombines TRBV11-2 with TRBJ2-2, with 7 bases identical to TRBD2. The germline CDR1 and CDR2 sequences are SGHAT and FQNNGV. The V and J ends lost 5 bases and 0 bases, in that order; junction bases with no gene match: 6. The CDR3 contains 16 residues. CDR3 DNA: TGTGCCAGCAGCCGAAGGACTAGGGCGAACACCGGGGAGCTGTTTTTT. Its translation is CASSRRTRANTGELFF.

The gene calls are TRBV7-2 and TRBJ2-2, with 11 bases identical to TRBD2. The germline V gene encodes CDR1 SGHTA and CDR2 FQGNSA. Trimming at V came to 4 bases and at J to 1 base, leaving 5 bases not matched to a gene. This CDR3 has 17 amino acids. The CDR3 coding sequence is TGTGCCAGCAGCTCCTACCTAGCGGGGGGGAACACCGGGGAGCTGTTTTTT. Amino acid sequence: CASSSYLAGGNTGELFF.

The chain links TRBV7-2 to TRBJ1-3; perhaps TRBD1 as D (6 bases). V gave up 6 bases and J gave up 2 bases, with 11 bases separating them. This CDR3 is 14 amino acids long. Germline V gene lookup returns CDR1 SGHTA and CDR2 FQGNSA. CDR3 nucleotide sequence: TGTGCCAGCAGTCACAGGGTTGCTGGAAACACCATATATTTT. This codes for CASSHRVAGNTIYF. Using reference TRBV7-2 and TRBJ1-3 for the parts outside the CDR3, the full variable domain is GAGVSQSPSNKVTEKGKDVELRCDPISGHTALYWYRQSLGQGLEFLIYFQGNSAPDKSGLPSDRFSAERTGGSVSTLTIQRTQQEDSAVYLCASSHRVAGNTIYFGEGSWLTVV.

This sequence joins TRBV19 and TRBJ1-4; 9 nucleotides agree with TRBD1. CDR3 length equals 15 residues. Germline V gives CDR1 LNHDA, CDR2 SQIVND (reference sequence). V was pared by 5 bases and J by 7 bases, with 8 bases of the junction left unmatched. CDR3 region: CASSPRDREGEKLFF. The CDR3 nucleotides are TGTGCCAGTAGTCCCCGGGACAGGGAAGGTGAAAAACTGTTTTTT.